What follows is one T cell receptor beta chain and its context. The antigen remains undetermined. Germline V gives CDR1 SQVTM, CDR2 ANQGSEA. J was trimmed by 6 bases and V by 4 bases; bases with no gene match: 4. This CDR3 is built from 13 residues. Assay: immunoSEQ multiplex PCR; the TCRdb copy retains only in-frame clones and omits some. Among approximately 140,000 clones listed, about nine tenths were seen once. The data originate from a study of T cell responses to AZD1222 COVID-19 vaccine. Study observations and caveats: Nearly half of spike-specific TCRs reportedly target variant regions that are unmutated in the B.1.351 and B.1.1.7 variants.

The chain employs TRBV29-1 and TRBJ2-2; 8 nucleotides line up with TRBD1. The starting material was peripheral blood, obtained 28 days after the second AZD1222 dose. The receptor was derived from an adult who received the AZD1222 COVID-19 vaccine. CDR3 region: CSVVTGGSGELFF. CDR3 coding DNA: TGCAGCGTTGTTACAGGGGGATCCGGGGAGCTGTTTTTT.